Here is one T cell receptor beta chain with its context. This entry belongs to a study of cytomegalovirus exposure and HLA in healthy donors. Overall study context: An early release of data contained roughly 90 million unique TCRs, which came from HLA-typed donors.

PCR involved 60 Vbeta and 13 Jbeta primers. The table came from immunoSEQ multiplex PCR; TCRdb's copy has only in-frame clones and leaves some out. The table has nearly 300,000 clones, about nine tenths seen once; the top ten hold around 4.2%. This CDR3 contains 14 residues. Trimming removed 7 bases at V and 0 bases at J, with 10 bases between. From germline, CDR1 is SEHNR and CDR2 FQNEAQ (reference sequence). This sequence joins TRBV7-9 and TRBJ2-1; no definite D call. This receptor was identified in a man aged 35 to 55 in good health and CMV-seropositive. Sequences were obtained from PBMCs. The CDR3 sequence is CASTRESSYNEQFF. The CDR3 DNA reads as TGTGCCAGCACACGCGAGAGCTCCTACAATGAGCAGTTCTTC. The full variable domain, rest sourced from reference TRBV7-9 and TRBJ2-1, is DTGVSQNPRHKITKRGQNVTFRCDPISEHNRLYWYRQTLGQGPEFLTYFQNEAQLEKSRLLSDRFSAERPKGSFSTLEIQRTEQGDSAMYLCASTRESSYNEQFFGPGTRLTVL.